This passage covers 10 T cell receptor beta chains from one sample sequenced in a study of blood T cell repertoires in COVID-19. Clones were read by immunoSEQ multiplex PCR, and TCRdb kept only the in-frame ones, dropping some. The sample lists 310,000 or so clones, 86% occurring once. Sequencing input: peripheral blood. The receptor set was obtained from a woman in her twenties or thirties who had recovered from COVID-19.

The V gene is TRBV11-3, the J gene TRBJ2-3; 8 bases align to TRBD1. Germline V CDR1 and CDR2: SGHNT, YENEEA. Trimming took 5 bases from V and 3 from J; bases not matched to a gene: 7. CDR3 length: 15 amino acids. The CDR3 here is CASSPGQGGTDTQYF. CDR3 bases: TGTGCCAGCAGCCCTGGACAGGGTGGTACAGATACGCAGTATTTT.

The chain joins TRBV5-4 to TRBJ2-7; tentative D call: TRBD2 (7 bases). Trimming pared 4 bases from V and 5 bases from J, leaving 22 bases between. This CDR3 has 16 amino acids. Germline loops: CDR1 SGHNT, CDR2 YYREEE (reference sequence). In DNA, the CDR3 is TGTGCCAGCAGCACGGCCTGGGGGGGCAGAAGGAACGAGCAGTACTTC. It codes for CASSTAWGGRRNEQYF.

The V gene is TRBV28, the J gene TRBJ1-2, with 9 positions matching TRBD1. The CDR3 covers 15 residues. After removal of 11 bases from V and 6 bases from J, the junction contained 16 bases not matched to a gene. The germline gives CDR1 MDHEN, CDR2 SYDVKM. The CDR3 nucleotides read TGTGCCTCCTCTTCCCCGGGACAGGGAAGGGATGGCTACACCTTC. Its translation: CASSSPGQGRDGYTF.

This clone was detected many times. The rearrangement joins TRBV19 to TRBJ2-1; the D is unclear. CDR1 and CDR2 from the germline V gene are LNHDA and SQIVND (reference sequence). The CDR3 is made up of 11 amino acids. V lost 5 bases and J 8 bases, leaving 7 bases between the germline ends. DNA of the CDR3: TGTGCCAGTAGTGAGGTTGATGAGCAGTTCTTC. Translation: CASSEVDEQFF. Together with reference TRBV19 and TRBJ2-1, the CDR3 gives the full variable domain: DGGITQSPKYLFRKEGQNVTLSCEQNLNHDAMYWYRQDPGQGLRLIYYSQIVNDFQKGDIAEGYSVSREKKESFPLTVTSAQKNPTAFYLCASSEVDEQFFGPGTRLTVL.

This sequence joins TRBV7-9 and TRBJ1-1, with D tentatively TRBD1 (6 bases). The CDR3 spans 14 residues. Germline-derived CDR1 and CDR2 are SEHNR and FQNEAQ (reference sequence). The germline V and J ends were trimmed by 5 bases and 4 bases, with 14 bases remaining between them. The CDR3: CASSPVTGSTEAFF. CDR3 nucleotides: TGTGCCAGCAGCCCAGTAACAGGGAGCACTGAAGCTTTCTTT.

This clone has just one count. V gene TRBV13 combines with J gene TRBJ2-7; 7 positions match TRBD1. The CDR3 runs 15 residues. V was pared by 8 bases and J by 0 bases, with 10 bases of the junction left unmatched. Germline CDR1 reads PRHDT; CDR2 reads FYEKMQ (reference sequence). Here the CDR3 reads CASALRGSISYEQYF. The CDR3 nucleotides are TGTGCCAGCGCACTCAGGGGGTCGATCTCCTACGAGCAGTACTTC.

V usage is TRBV6-5 and J usage is TRBJ1-6; TRBD1 aligns across 8 bases. The CDR3 is 15 residues long. The trim removed 8 bases at V and 6 bases at J, leaving 9 bases unmatched. Germline assignment: CDR1 MNHEY and CDR2 SVGAGI. DNA of the CDR3: TGTGCCAGCGTGGGCAGGGGGCAGGGTAATTCACCCCTCCACTTT. Translated, it gives CASVGRGQGNSPLHF.

The chain uses TRBV7-3 and TRBJ2-7; 9 bases match TRBD1. This CDR3 has 14 residues. Germline V lookup: CDR1 SGHTA, CDR2 FQGTGA. Losses at the gene ends were 3 bases for V and 3 bases for J; bases not matched to a gene: 3. The CDR3 region is CASSFDRGDYEQYF. In DNA form, the CDR3 reads TGTGCCAGCAGCTTTGACAGGGGGGACTACGAGCAGTACTTC.

This chain connects TRBV7-8 to TRBJ2-7; 9 bases align to TRBD2. J was trimmed by 1 base and V by 7 bases; bases with no gene match: 8. The germline gives CDR1 SGHVS, CDR2 FQNEAQ. This CDR3 region has 15 residues. The chain's CDR3 is CASTIAGVRSYEQYF. The CDR3 nucleotides are TGTGCCAGCACCATAGCGGGAGTTCGATCCTACGAGCAGTACTTC.

The chain recombines TRBV6-6 with TRBJ2-5; 8 bases map to TRBD2. Germline V gene data show CDR1 as MNHNY and CDR2 as SVGAGI (reference sequence). J was trimmed by 5 bases and V by 6 bases; bases with no gene match: 5. The CDR3 covers 13 residues. CDR3 nucleotides: TGTGCCAGCAGCCCCAAGCGGGGGGAGACCCAGTACTTC. Amino acids: CASSPKRGETQYF.